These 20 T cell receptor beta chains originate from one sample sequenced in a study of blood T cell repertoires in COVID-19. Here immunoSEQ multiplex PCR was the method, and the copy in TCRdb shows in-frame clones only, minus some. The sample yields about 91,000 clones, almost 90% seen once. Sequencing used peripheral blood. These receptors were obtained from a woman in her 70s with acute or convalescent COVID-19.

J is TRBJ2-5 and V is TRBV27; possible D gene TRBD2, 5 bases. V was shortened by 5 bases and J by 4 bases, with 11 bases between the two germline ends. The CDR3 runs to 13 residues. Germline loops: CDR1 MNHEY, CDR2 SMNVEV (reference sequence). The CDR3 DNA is TGTGCCAGCAGTCCCCAGAGGGCAGAGACCCAGTACTTC. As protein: CASSPQRAETQYF.

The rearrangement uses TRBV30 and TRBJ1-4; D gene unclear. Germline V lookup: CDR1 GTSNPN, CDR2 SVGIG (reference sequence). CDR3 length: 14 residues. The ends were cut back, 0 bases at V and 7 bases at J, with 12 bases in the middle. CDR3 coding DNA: TGTGCCTGGAGTGTAATCGGGGAGGCTGAAAAACTGTTTTTT. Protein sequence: CAWSVIGEAEKLFF.

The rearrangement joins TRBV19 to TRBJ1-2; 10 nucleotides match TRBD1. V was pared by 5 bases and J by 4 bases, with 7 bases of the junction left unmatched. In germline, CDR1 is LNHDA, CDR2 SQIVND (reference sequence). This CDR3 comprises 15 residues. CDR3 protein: CASSERTGGGYGYTF. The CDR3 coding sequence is TGTGCCAGTAGTGAGCGGACAGGGGGTGGCTATGGCTACACCTTC.

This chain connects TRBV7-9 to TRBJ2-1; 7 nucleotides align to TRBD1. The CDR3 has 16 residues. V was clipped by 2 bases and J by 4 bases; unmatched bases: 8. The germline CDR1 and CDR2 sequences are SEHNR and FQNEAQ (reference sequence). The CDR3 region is CASSLLRDREYNEQFF. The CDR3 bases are TGTGCCAGCAGCTTACTTCGGGACAGAGAATACAATGAGCAGTTCTTC.

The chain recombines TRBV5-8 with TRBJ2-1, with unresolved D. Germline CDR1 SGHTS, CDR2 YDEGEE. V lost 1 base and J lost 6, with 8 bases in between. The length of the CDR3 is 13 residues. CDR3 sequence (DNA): TGTGCCAGCAGCTTGTCTCCCAGCAATGAGCAGTTCTTC. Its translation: CASSLSPSNEQFF.

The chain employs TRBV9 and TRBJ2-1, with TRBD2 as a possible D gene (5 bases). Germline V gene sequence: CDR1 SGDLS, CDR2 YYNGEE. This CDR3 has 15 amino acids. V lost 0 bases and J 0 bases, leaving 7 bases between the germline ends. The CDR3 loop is CASSVEADSYNEQFF. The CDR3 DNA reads TGTGCCAGCAGCGTAGAAGCGGACTCCTACAATGAGCAGTTCTTC.

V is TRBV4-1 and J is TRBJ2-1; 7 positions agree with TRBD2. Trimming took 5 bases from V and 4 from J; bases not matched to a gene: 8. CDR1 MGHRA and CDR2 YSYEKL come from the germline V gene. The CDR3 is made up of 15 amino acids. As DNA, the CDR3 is TGCGCCAGCAGCTACCCTAGCGGAGAGTACAATGAGCAGTTCTTC. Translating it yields CASSYPSGEYNEQFF.

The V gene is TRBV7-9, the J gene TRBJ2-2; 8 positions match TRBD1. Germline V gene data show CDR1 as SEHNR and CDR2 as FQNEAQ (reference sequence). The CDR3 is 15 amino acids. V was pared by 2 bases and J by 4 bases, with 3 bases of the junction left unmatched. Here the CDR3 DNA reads TGTGCCAGCAGCTTATTCACAGGGGGCACCGGGGAGCTGTTTTTT. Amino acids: CASSLFTGGTGELFF.

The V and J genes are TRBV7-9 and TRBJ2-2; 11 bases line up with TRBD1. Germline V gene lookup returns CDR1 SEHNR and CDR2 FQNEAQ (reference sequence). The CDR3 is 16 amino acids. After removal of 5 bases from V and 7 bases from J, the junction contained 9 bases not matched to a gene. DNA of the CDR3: TGTGCCAGCAGCCCAGGACAGGGGGCAGGAGACGGGGAGCTGTTTTTT. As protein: CASSPGQGAGDGELFF.

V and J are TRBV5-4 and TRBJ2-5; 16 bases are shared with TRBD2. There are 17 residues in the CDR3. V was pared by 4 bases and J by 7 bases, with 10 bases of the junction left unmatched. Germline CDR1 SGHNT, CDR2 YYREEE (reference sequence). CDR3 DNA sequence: TGTGCCAGCAGCGATGGGACTAGCGGGGGGGCAGTCGTGACCCAGTACTTC. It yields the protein CASSDGTSGGAVVTQYF.

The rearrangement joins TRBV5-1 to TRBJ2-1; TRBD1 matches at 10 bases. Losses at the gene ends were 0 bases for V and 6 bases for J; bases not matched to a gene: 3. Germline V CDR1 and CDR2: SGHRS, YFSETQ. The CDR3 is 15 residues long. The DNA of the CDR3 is TGCGCCAGCAGCTTGGGACAGGGGGCGTTCAATGAGCAGTTCTTC. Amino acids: CASSLGQGAFNEQFF.

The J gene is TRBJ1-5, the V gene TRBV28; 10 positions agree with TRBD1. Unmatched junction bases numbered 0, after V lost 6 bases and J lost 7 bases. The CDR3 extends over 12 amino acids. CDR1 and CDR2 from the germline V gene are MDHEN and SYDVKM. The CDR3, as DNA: TGTGCCAGCAGGACAGGGGGCCAGCCCCAGCATTTT. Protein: CASRTGGQPQHF.

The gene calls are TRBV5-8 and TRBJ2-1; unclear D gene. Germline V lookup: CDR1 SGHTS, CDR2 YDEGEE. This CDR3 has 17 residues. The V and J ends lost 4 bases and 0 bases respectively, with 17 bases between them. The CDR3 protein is CASSLGGGRGSYNEQFF. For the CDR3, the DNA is TGTGCCAGCAGCCTTGGTGGTGGCAGAGGCTCCTACAATGAGCAGTTCTTC.

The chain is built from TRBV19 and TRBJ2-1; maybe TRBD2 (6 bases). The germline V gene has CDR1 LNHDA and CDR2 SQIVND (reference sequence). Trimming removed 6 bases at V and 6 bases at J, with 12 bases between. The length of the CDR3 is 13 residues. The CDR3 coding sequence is TGTGCCAGTAGCCAACGACTAGGCAATGAGCAGTTCTTC. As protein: CASSQRLGNEQFF.

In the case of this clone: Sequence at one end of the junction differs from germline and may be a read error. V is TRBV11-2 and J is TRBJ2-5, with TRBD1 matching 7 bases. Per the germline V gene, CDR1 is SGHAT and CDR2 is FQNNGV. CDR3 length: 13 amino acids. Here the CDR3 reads CASSSDRQGTQYF. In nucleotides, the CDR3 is TGTGCCAGCAGCTCGGACAGGCAAGGGACCCAGTACTTC.

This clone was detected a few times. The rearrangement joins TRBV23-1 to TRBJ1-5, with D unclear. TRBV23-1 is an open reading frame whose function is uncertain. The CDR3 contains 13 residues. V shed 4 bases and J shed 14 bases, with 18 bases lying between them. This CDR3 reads CASSPGRGCNEHF. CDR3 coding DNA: TGCGCCAGCAGTCCCGGGCGGGGTTGTAACGAGCATTTT.

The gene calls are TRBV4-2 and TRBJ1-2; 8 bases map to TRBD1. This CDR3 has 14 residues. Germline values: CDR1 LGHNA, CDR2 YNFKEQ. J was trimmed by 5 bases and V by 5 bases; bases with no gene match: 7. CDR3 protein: CASSAGQGRYGYTF. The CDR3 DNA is TGTGCCAGCAGCGCCGGACAGGGAAGGTATGGCTACACCTTC.

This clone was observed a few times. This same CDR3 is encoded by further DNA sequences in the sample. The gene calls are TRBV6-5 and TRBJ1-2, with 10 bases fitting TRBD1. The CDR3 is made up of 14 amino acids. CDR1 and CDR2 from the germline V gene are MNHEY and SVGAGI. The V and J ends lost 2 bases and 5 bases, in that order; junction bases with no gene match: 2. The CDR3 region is CASSYAGQGYGYTF. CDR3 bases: TGTGCCAGCAGTTACGCGGGACAGGGGTATGGCTACACCTTC.

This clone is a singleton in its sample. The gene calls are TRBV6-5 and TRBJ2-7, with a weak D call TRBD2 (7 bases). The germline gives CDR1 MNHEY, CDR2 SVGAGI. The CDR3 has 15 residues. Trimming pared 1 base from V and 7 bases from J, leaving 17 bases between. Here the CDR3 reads CASSYFPRGAREQYF. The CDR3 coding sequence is TGTGCCAGCAGTTACTTTCCTCGGGGGGCGCGGGAGCAGTACTTC.

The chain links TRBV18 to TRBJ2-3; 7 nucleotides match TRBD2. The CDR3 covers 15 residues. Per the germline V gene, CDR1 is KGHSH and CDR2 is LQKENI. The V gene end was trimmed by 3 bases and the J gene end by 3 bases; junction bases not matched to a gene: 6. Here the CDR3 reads CASSPMAGVTDTQYF. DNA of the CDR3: TGTGCCAGCTCACCCATGGCGGGAGTTACAGATACGCAGTATTTT.